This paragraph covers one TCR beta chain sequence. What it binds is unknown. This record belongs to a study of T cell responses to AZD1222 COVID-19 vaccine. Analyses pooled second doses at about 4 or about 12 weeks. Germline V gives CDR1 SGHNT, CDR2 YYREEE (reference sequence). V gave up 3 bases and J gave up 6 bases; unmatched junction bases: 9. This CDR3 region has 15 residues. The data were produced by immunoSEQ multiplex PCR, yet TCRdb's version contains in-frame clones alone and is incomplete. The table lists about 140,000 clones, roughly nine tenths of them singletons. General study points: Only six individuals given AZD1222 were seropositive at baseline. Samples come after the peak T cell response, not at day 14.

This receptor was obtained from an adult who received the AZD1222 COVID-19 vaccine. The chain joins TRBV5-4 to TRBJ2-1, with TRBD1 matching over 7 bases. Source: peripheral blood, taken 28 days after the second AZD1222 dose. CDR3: CASSSTGQGFNEQFF. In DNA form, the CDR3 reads TGTGCCAGCAGCTCGACAGGGCAGGGTTTCAATGAGCAGTTCTTC.